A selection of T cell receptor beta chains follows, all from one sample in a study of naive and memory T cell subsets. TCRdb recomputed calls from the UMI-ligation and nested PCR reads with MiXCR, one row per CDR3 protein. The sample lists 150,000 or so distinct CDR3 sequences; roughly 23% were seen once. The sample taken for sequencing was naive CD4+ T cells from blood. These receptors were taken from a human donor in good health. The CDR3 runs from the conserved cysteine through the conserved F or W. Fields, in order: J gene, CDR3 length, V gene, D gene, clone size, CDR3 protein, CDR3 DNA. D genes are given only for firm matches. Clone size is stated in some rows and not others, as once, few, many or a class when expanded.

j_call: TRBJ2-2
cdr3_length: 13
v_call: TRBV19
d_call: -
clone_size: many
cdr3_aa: CASSPLATGELFF
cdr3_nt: TGTGCCAGTAGTCCCCTAGCGACCGGGGAGCTGTTTTTT

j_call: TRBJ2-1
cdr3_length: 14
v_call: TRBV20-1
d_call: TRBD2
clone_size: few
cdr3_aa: CSASRGSGGNEQFF
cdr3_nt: TGCAGTGCTAGCCGAGGTAGCGGGGGGAATGAGCAGTTCTTC

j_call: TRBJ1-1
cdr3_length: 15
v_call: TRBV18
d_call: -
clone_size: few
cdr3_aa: CASSRERVGNTEAFF
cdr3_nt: TGTGCCAGCTCACGCGAGCGGGTTGGGAACACTGAAGCTTTCTTT

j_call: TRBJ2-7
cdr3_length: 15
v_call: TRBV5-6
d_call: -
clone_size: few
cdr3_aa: CASSLGPGDRGEQYF
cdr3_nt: TGTGCCAGCAGCTTGGGACCGGGGGACAGAGGGGAGCAGTACTTC

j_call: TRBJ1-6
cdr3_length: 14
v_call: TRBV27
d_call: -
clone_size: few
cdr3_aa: CASSSTALNSPLHF
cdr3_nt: TGTGCCAGCAGTTCTACAGCACTGAATTCACCCCTCCACTTT

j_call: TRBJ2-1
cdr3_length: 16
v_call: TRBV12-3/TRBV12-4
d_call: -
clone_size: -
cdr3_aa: CASSFGSRPRYNEQFF
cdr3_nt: TGTGCCAGCAGTTTTGGTAGTAGGCCCCGCTACAATGAGCAGTTCTTC

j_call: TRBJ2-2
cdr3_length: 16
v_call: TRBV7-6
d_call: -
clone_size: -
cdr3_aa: CASSLVLGRNTGELFF
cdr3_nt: TGTGCCAGCAGCTTAGTGCTGGGGCGGAACACCGGGGAGCTGTTTTTT

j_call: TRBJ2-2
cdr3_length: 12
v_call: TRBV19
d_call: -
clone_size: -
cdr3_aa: CASTRGTGELFF
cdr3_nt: TGTGCCAGCACGCGGGGCACCGGGGAGCTGTTTTTT

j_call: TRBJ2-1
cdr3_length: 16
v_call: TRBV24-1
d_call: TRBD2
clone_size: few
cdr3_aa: CATSQGAGGSYNEQFF
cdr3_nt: TGTGCCACCAGCCAAGGAGCGGGAGGGTCCTACAATGAGCAGTTCTTC

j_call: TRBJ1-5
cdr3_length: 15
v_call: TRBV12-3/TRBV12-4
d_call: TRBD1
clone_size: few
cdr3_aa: CASSYTGDSNQPQHF
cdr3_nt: TGTGCCAGCAGTTATACAGGGGATAGCAATCAGCCCCAGCATTTT

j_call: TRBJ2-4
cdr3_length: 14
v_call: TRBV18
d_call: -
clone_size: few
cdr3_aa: CASASGTGKNIQYF
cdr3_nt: TGTGCCAGCGCTTCTGGGACGGGCAAAAACATTCAGTACTTC

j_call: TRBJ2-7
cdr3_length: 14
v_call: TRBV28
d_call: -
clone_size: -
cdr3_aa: CASTPLTAAYEQYF
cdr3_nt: TGTGCCAGCACCCCCTTGACCGCCGCCTACGAGCAGTACTTC

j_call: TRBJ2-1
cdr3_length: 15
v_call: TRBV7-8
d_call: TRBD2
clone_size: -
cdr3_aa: CASSFPAGGRGEQFF
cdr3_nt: TGTGCCAGCAGCTTCCCAGCGGGAGGGCGGGGTGAGCAGTTCTTC

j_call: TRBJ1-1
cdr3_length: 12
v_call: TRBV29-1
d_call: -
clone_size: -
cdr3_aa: CSVERLDTEAFF
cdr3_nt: TGCAGCGTTGAAAGACTTGACACTGAAGCTTTCTTT

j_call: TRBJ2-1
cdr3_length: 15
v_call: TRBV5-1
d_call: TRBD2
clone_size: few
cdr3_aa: CASSLYSGSNNEQFF
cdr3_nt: TGCGCCAGCAGCCTCTATAGCGGGAGTAACAATGAGCAGTTCTTC

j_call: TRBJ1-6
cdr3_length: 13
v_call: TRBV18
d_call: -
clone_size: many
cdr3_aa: CASSPDKTSPLHF
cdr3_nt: TGTGCCAGCTCGCCGGACAAAACCTCACCCCTCCACTTT

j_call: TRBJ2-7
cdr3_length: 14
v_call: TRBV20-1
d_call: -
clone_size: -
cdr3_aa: CSAPQGLTSNEQYF
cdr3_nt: TGCAGTGCTCCCCAGGGTCTCACCTCGAACGAGCAGTACTTC

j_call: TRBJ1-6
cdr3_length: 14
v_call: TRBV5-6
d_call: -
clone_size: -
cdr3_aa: CASSGTHNNSPLHF
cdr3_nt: TGTGCCAGCAGCGGGACGCACAATAATTCACCCCTCCACTTT

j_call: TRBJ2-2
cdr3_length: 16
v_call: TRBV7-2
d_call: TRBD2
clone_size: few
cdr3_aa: CASSLWRPSGTGELFF
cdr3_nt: TGTGCCAGCAGCTTATGGAGGCCTAGCGGTACCGGGGAGCTGTTTTTT

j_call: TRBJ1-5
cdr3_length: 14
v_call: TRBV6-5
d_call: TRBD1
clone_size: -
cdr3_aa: CASRSRQGSQPQHF
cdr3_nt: TGTGCCAGCAGATCCAGACAGGGGAGTCAGCCCCAGCATTTT

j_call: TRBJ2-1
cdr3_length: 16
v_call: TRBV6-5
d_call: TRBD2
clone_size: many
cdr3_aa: CASSYNGRSSYNEQFF
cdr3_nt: TGTGCCAGCAGCTACAACGGGAGGAGCTCCTACAATGAGCAGTTCTTC

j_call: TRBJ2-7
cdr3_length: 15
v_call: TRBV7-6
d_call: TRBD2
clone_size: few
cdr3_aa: CASSFLAGGTYEQYF
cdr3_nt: TGTGCCAGCAGCTTTTTAGCGGGAGGGACCTACGAGCAGTACTTC

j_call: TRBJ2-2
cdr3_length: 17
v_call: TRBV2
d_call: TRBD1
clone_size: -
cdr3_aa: CASSLAGTGFVTGEPFF
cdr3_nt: TGTGCCAGCAGCTTAGCCGGGACAGGGTTCGTTACCGGGGAGCCGTTTTTT

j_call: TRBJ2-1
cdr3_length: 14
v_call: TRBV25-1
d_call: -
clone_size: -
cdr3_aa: CASSVPTVSNEQFF
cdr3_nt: TGTGCCAGCAGTGTCCCCACGGTGAGCAATGAGCAGTTCTTC

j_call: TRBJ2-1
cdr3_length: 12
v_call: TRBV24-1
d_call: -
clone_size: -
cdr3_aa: CATSEGRYPLFF
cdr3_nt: TGTGCCACCAGTGAGGGACGTTATCCCCTGTTCTTC

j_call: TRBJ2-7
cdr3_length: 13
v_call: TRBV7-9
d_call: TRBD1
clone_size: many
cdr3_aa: CASSIGTGSEQYF
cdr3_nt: TGTGCCAGCAGCATTGGGACAGGGAGCGAGCAGTACTTC

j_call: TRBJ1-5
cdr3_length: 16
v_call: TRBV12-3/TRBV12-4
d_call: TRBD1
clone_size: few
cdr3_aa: CASSLGGGAGNQPQHF
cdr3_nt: TGTGCCAGCAGTTTAGGAGGGGGCGCTGGGAATCAGCCCCAGCATTTT